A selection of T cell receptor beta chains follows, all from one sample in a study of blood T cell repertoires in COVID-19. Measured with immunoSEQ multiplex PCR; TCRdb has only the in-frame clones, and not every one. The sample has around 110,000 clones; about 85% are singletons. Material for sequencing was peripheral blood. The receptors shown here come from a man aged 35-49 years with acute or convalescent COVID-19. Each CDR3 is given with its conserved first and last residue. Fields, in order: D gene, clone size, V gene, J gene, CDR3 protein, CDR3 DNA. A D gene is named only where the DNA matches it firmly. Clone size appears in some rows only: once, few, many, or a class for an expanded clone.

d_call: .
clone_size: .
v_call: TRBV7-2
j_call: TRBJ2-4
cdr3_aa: CASSLDRNIQYF
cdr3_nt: TGTGCCAGCAGCTTAGACAGGAACATTCAGTACTTC

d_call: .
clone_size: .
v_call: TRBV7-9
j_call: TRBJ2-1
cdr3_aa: CATMDYSSYNEQFF
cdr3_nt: TGTGCCACCATGGACTACAGCTCCTACAATGAGCAGTTCTTC

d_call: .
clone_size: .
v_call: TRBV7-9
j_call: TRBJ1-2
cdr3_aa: CASSPLTRSRSNYGYTF
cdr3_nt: TGTGCCAGCAGCCCCTTGACCCGGAGCCGTTCTAACTATGGCTACACCTTC

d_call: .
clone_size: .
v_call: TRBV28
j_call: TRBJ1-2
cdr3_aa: CASSLPQGAYGYTF
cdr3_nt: TGTGCCAGCAGTTTACCTCAGGGTGCCTATGGCTACACCTTC

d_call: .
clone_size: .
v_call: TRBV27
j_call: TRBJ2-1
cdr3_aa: CASSPSLVIVNEQFF
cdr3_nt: TGTGCCAGCAGTCCTAGCCTGGTTATTGTAAATGAGCAGTTCTTC

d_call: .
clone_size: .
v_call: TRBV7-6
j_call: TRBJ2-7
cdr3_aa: CASSLTPPATRGGYEQYF
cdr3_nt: TGTGCCAGCAGCTTAACCCCCCCCGCGACTAGGGGGGGATACGAGCAGTACTTC

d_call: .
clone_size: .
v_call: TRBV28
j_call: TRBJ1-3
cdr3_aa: CASSLLNSHSGNTIYF
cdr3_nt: TGTGCCAGCAGTTTACTGAACAGTCACTCTGGAAACACCATATATTTT

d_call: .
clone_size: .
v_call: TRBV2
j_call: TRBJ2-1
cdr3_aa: CASSEEGQSGIYNEQFF
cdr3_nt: TGTGCCAGCAGTGAGGAGGGCCAGTCGGGAATATATAATGAGCAGTTCTTC

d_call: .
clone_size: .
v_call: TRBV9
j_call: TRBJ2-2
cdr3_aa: CASSVERLAKGGELFF
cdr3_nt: TGTGCCAGCAGCGTAGAGCGGCTAGCCAAGGGAGGGGAGCTGTTTTTT

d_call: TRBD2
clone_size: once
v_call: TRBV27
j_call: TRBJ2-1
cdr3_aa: CASSSPAGGYNEQFF
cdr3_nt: TGTGCCAGCAGTTCTCCAGCGGGGGGCTACAATGAGCAGTTCTTC

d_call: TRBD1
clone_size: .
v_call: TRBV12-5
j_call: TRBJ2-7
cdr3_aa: CASGLPRDRGYRGHEQYF
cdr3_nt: TGTGCTAGTGGTTTGCCCCGGGACAGGGGTTATAGAGGCCACGAGCAGTACTTC

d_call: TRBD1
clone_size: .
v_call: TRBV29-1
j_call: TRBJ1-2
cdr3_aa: CSVVRQGADYGYTF
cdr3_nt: TGCAGCGTTGTACGACAGGGGGCGGACTATGGCTACACCTTC

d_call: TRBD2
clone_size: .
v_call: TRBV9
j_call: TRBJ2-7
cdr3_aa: CASSAVAGFEGEQYF
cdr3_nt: TGTGCCAGCAGCGCAGTAGCGGGATTCGAGGGCGAGCAGTACTTC

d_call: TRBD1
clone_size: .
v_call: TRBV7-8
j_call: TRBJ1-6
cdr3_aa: CASSFRKPGQGRTPLHF
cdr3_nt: TGTGCCAGCAGCTTCCGTAAGCCGGGACAGGGGCGAACACCCCTCCACTTT

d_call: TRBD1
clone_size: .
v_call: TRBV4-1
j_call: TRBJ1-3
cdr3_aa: CASSQDRVDRAQSGNTIYF
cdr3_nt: TGCGCCAGCAGCCAAGATAGGGTCGACAGGGCTCAATCTGGAAACACCATATATTTT

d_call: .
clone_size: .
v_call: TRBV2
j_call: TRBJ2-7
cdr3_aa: CASGETTYEQYF
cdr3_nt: TGTGCCAGCGGCGAGACAACCTACGAGCAGTACTTC

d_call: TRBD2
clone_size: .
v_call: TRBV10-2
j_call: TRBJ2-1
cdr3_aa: CASSRSGLAGGTYNEQFF
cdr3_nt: TGCGCCAGCAGTAGGTCGGGACTAGCGGGAGGGACCTACAATGAGCAGTTCTTC

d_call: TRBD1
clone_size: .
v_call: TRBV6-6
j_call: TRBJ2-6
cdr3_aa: CASSPGQGVRPGANVLTF
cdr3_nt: TGTGCCAGCAGTCCCGGACAGGGGGTTAGGCCTGGGGCCAACGTCCTGACTTTC

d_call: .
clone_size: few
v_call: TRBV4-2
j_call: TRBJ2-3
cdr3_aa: CASSQDQAADTQYF
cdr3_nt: TGTGCCAGCAGCCAAGATCAGGCTGCAGATACGCAGTATTTT

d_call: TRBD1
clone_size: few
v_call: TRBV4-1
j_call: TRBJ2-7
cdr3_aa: CASSQARGDSSPYEQYF
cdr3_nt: TGCGCCAGCAGCCAAGCTAGAGGGGACAGTAGCCCTTACGAGCAGTACTTC

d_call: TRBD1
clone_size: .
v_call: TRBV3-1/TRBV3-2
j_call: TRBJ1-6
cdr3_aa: CASSRRDRIISPLHF
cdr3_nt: TGTGCCAGCAGCCGTCGGGACAGGATAATATCACCCCTCCACTTT

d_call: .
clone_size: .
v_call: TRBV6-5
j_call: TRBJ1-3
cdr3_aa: CASGLGNTIYF
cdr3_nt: TGTGCCAGCGGTTTAGGAAACACCATATATTTT

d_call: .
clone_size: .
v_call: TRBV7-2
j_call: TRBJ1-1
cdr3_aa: CASSLQGYGTEAFF
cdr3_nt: TGTGCCAGCAGCTTACAGGGTTACGGCACTGAAGCTTTCTTT

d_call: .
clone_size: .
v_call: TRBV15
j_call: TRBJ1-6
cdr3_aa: CATSRDTQGRAPLHF
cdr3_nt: TGTGCCACCAGCAGAGACACCCAGGGAAGGGCACCCCTCCACTTT

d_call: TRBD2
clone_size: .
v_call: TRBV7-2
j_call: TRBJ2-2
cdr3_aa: CASSLGWGGTGELFF
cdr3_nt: TGTGCCAGCAGCTTAGGTTGGGGGGGCACCGGGGAGCTGTTTTTT

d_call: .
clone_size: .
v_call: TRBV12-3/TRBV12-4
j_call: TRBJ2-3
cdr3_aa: CASSANTDTQYF
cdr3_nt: TGTGCCAGCAGCGCTAACACAGATACGCAGTATTTT

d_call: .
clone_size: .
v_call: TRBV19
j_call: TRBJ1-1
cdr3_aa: CASTALPGGGATEAFF
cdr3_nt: TGTGCCAGTACCGCTTTGCCCGGGGGGGGAGCCACTGAAGCTTTCTTT

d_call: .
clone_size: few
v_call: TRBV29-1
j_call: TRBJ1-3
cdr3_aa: CSVKLPSSGNTIYF
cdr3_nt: TGCAGCGTTAAGCTTCCTAGCTCTGGAAACACCATATATTTT

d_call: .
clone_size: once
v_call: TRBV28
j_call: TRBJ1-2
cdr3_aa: CAIRPSAGGYTF
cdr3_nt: TGTGCCATCCGGCCATCCGCGGGGGGCTACACCTTC

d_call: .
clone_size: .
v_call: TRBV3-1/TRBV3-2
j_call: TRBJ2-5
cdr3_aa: CASSPPQDQETQYF
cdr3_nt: TGTGCCAGCAGCCCTCCACAGGACCAAGAGACCCAGTACTTC

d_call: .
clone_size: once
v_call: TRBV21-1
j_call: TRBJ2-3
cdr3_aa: CASSKGKKDTQYF
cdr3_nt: TGTGCCAGCAGCAAGGGCAAAAAGGATACGCAGTATTTT

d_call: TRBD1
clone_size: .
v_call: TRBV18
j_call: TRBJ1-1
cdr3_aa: CASSVDRARNTEAFF
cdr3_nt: TGTGCCAGCTCAGTGGACAGGGCGAGGAACACTGAAGCTTTCTTT

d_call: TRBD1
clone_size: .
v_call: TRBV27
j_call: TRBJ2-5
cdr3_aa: CASSEGTGLQETQYF
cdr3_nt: TGTGCCAGCAGCGAGGGGACAGGGCTCCAAGAGACCCAGTACTTC

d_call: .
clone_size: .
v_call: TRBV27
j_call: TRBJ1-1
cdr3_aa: CASSPLGGWTEAFF
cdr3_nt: TGTGCCAGCAGTCCCCTTGGGGGGTGGACTGAAGCTTTCTTT

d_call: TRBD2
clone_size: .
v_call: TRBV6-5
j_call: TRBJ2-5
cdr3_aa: CASYRGAGGETQYF
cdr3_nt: TGTGCCAGCTACCGGGGGGCGGGAGGTGAGACCCAGTACTTC

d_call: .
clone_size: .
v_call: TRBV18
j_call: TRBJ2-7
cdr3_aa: CASSPRGEGVYEQYF
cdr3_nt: TGTGCCAGCTCACCACGGGGTGAGGGGGTCTACGAGCAGTACTTC

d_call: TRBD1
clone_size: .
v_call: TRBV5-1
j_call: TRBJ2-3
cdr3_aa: CASSLGQGTTQYF
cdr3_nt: TGCGCCAGCAGCTTGGGACAGGGTACGACGCAGTATTTT

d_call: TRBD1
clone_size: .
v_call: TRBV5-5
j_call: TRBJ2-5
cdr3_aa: CASSLTGGRETQYF
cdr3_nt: TGTGCCAGCAGCCTGACAGGGGGCAGGGAGACCCAGTACTTC

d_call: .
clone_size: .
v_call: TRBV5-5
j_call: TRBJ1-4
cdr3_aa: CASTLRGGNEKLFF
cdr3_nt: TGTGCCAGCACCCTCCGGGGTGGTAATGAAAAACTGTTTTTT

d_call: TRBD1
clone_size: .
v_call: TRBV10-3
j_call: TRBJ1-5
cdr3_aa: CAISESTGLQPQHF
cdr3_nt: TGTGCCATCAGTGAGTCGACAGGGTTGCAGCCCCAGCATTTT

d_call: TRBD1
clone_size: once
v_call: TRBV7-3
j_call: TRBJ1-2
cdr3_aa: CASSDRVSRDGYTF
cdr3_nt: TGTGCCAGCAGTGACAGGGTGTCGAGGGATGGCTACACCTTC

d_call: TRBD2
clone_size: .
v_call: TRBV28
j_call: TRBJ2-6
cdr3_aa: CASSTRTSGSSGANVLTF
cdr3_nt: TGTGCCAGCAGTACACGGACTAGCGGAAGCTCTGGGGCCAACGTCCTGACTTTC

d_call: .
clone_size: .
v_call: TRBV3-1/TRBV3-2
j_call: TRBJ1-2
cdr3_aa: CASSQRGGNYGYTF
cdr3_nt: TGTGCCAGCAGCCAAAGGGGGGGAAACTATGGCTACACCTTC

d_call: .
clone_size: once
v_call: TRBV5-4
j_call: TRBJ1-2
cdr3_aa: CASSLIAQAFRGYTF
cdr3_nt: TGTGCCAGCAGCTTGATCGCACAGGCCTTTAGGGGCTACACCTTC

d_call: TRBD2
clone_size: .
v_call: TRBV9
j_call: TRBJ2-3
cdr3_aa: CASSALLAGNMGDTQYF
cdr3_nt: TGTGCCAGCAGCGCTCTACTAGCGGGAAACATGGGAGATACGCAGTATTTT

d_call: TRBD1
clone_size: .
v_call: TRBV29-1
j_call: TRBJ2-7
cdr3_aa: CSARQGQFSYEQYF
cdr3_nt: TGCAGCGCACGACAGGGACAGTTCAGCTACGAGCAGTACTTC

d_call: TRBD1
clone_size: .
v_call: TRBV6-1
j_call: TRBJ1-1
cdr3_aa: CASSDGTGYYKNTEAFF
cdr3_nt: TGTGCCAGCAGTGACGGGACAGGGTATTACAAGAACACTGAAGCTTTCTTT

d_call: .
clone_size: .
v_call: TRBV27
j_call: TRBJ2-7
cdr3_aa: CASSLRGRYEQYF
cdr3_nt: TGTGCCAGCAGTCTCAGGGGCCGCTACGAGCAGTACTTC

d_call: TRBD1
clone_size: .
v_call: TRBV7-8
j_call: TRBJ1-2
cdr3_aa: CASSLASGQGKNYGYTF
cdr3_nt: TGTGCCAGCAGCTTAGCGTCCGGACAGGGTAAAAACTATGGCTACACCTTC

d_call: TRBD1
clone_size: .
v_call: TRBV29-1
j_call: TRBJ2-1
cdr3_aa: CSGRTGGNEQFF
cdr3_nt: TGCAGCGGCCGGACAGGGGGCAATGAGCAGTTCTTC

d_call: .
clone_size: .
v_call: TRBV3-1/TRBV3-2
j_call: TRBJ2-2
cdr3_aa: CASSPSRGANTGELFF
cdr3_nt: TGTGCCAGCAGCCCATCCAGGGGGGCGAACACCGGGGAGCTGTTTTTT

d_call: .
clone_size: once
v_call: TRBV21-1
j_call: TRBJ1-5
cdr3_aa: CASSLPATVGGGNQPQHF
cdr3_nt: .

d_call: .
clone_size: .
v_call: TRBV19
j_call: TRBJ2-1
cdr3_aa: CASNTGYYNEQFF
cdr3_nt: TGTGCCAGTAATACAGGTTACTACAATGAGCAGTTCTTC

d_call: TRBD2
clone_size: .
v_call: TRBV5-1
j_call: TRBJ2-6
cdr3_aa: CASSLPGLAGGPSGANVLTF
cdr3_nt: TGCGCCAGCAGCTTACCGGGACTAGCGGGAGGGCCGTCTGGGGCCAACGTCCTGACTTTC

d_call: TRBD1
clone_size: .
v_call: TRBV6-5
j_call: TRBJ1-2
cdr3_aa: CAARGTNYGYTF
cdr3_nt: TGTGCCGCCAGGGGGACGAACTATGGCTACACCTTC

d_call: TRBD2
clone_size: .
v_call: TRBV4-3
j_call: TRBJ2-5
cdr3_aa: CASSPGLAANQETQYF
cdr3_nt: TGCGCCAGCAGCCCTGGACTAGCGGCTAATCAAGAGACCCAGTACTTC

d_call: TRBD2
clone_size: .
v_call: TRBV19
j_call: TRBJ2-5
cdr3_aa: CASNSGGAIFQETQYF
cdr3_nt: TGTGCCAGTAACAGCGGGGGGGCTATCTTTCAAGAGACCCAGTACTTC

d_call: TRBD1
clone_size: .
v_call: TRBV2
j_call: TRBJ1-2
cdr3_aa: CASTHDRGLGYTF
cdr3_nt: TGTGCCAGCACCCATGACAGGGGGCTGGGCTACACCTTC

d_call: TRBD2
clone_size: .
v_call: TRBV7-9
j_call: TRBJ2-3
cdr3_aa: CASSLGLAATDTQYF
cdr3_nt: TGTGCCAGCAGCTTAGGACTAGCCGCCACAGATACGCAGTATTTT

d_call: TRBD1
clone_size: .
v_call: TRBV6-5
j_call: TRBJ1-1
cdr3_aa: CASSSYRGQGTEAFF
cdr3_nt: TGTGCCAGCAGTAGCTACAGGGGGCAGGGCACTGAAGCTTTCTTT